The 25 T cell receptor beta chains below all came from one sample that was sequenced in a study of response to subunit inactivated influenza vaccine. TCRdb reanalysed the RT-PCR reads using MiXCR and keeps one entry per CDR3 protein. The sample includes 450,000 to 550,000 distinct CDR3 sequences, around 25% of them seen just once. The specimen comprised CD4+ T cells sorted from PBMCs, sampled 5 days after vaccination. The receptors were gathered from a man aged 45-60 years who received an inactivated influenza vaccine.

J is TRBJ2-2 and V is TRBV9, with 8 bases matching TRBD1. There are 16 residues in the CDR3. Germline values: CDR1 SGDLS, CDR2 YYNGEE. V lost 3 bases to trimming and J lost 4 bases; unmatched junction nucleotides: 8. Written as DNA, the CDR3 is TGTGCCAGCAGCGGGCAAGGACAGGGACGCACCGGGGAGCTGTTTTTT. Translating gives CASSGQGQGRTGELFF.

In this sample, this clonotype turned up a few times. The CDR3 region has the DNA TGTGCCATCAGTGACTCCCTCGGGGTCCCGGGGATGGATACGCAGTATTTT. Protein: CAISDSLGVPGMDTQYF. The V and J genes are TRBV10-3 and TRBJ2-3, with D tentatively TRBD2 (5 bases). CDR1 and CDR2 from the germline V gene are ENHRY and SYGVKD. The germline V and J ends were trimmed by 3 bases and 6 bases, with 22 bases remaining between them. This CDR3 has 17 amino acids.

The J gene is TRBJ2-2, the V gene TRBV7-9, with 8 bases matching TRBD1. The CDR3 runs 17 residues. Germline CDR1 SEHNR, CDR2 FQNEAQ (reference sequence). V was clipped by 0 bases and J by 3 bases; unmatched bases: 6. CDR3 DNA: TGTGCCAGCAGCTTAGCGCGGCAGACAGGGGACACCGGGGAGCTGTTTTTT. It translates to CASSLARQTGDTGELFF. Together with reference TRBV7-9 and TRBJ2-2, the CDR3 gives the full variable domain: DTGVSQNPRHKITKRGQNVTFRCDPISEHNRLYWYRQTLGQGPEFLTYFQNEAQLEKSRLLSDRFSAERPKGSFSTLEIQRTEQGDSAMYLCASSLARQTGDTGELFFGEGSRLTVL.

The chain has TRBV5-1 and TRBJ1-4; perhaps TRBD1 as D (5 bases). The V end lost 0 bases, the J end lost 4 bases, and 10 bases lay between the germline ends. The CDR3 has 15 residues. Germline assignment: CDR1 SGHRS and CDR2 YFSETQ. Written as DNA, the CDR3 is TGCGCCAGCAGCTTGGCGGGCAGGGTTAATGAAAAACTGTTTTTT. Its protein is CASSLAGRVNEKLFF.

The CDR3 here is CASRQAGTALDQPQHF. Here the CDR3 DNA reads TGTGCCAGCAGACAAGCCGGGACAGCCTTAGATCAGCCCCAGCATTTT. The chain is built from TRBV6-2 or TRBV6-3 and TRBJ1-5, with TRBD1 matching 7 bases. Germline V gene data show CDR1 as MNHEY and CDR2 as SVGEGT. J was trimmed by 5 bases and V by 6 bases; bases with no gene match: 13. The CDR3 has 16 residues.

The J gene is TRBJ1-2, the V gene TRBV4-2; 7 positions agree with TRBD1. V gave up 0 bases and J gave up 2 bases; unmatched junction bases: 3. This CDR3 contains 15 residues. Germline V gene data show CDR1 as LGHNA and CDR2 as YNFKEQ. CDR3 loop: CASSQEPRGNYGYTF. CDR3 DNA: TGTGCCAGCAGCCAAGAACCCAGGGGGAACTATGGCTACACCTTC.

This clonotype was observed a handful of times. V is TRBV28 and J is TRBJ2-2; 11 bases line up with TRBD2. Unmatched junction bases numbered 9, after V lost 3 bases and J lost 3 bases. CDR1 is MDHEN and CDR2 is SYDVKM in the germline V gene. The CDR3 covers 18 residues. This CDR3 reads CASSFWLAGGKDTGELFF. DNA for the CDR3: TGTGCCAGCAGTTTTTGGCTAGCGGGGGGAAAAGACACCGGGGAGCTGTTTTTT. Supplemented by reference TRBV28 and TRBJ2-2, the full variable domain reads DVKVTQSSRYLVKRTGEKVFLECVQDMDHENMFWYRQDPGLGLRLIYFSYDVKMKEKGDIPEGYSVSREKKERFSLILESASTNQTSMYLCASSFWLAGGKDTGELFFGEGSRLTVL.

This clonotype has just a few counts. The rearrangement joins TRBV7-2 to TRBJ2-7; the match to TRBD1 covers 8 bases. With 3 bases clipped from V and 2 bases from J, the junction kept 6 bases outside the gene matches. Germline CDR1 and CDR2: SGHTA and FQGNSA. The CDR3 is 15 amino acids. The CDR3 nucleotides are TGTGCCAGCAGCTTGGAGGACAGGGCCCCCTACGAGCAGTACTTC. It encodes CASSLEDRAPYEQYF.

Only a few counts were recorded for this clonotype. The rearrangement joins TRBV6-2 or TRBV6-3 to TRBJ1-6; 7 bases are shared with TRBD1. The CDR3 consists of 16 residues. Germline-derived CDR1 and CDR2 are MNHEY and SVGEGT. V lost 6 bases and J lost 8; bases outside the gene matches: 13. CDR3: CASRVPSGTDHSPLHF. Written as DNA, the CDR3 is TGTGCCAGCAGAGTTCCATCCGGGACAGACCATTCACCCCTCCACTTT.

The chain employs TRBV21-1 and TRBJ2-7; the table's D call, TRBD1, was not checked against the DNA. TRBV21-1 is given as a pseudogene. This CDR3 has 15 amino acids. This CDR3 reads CASSNGQGEGYEQYF. CDR3 bases: TGTGCCAGCAGCAACGGACAGGGAGAGGGTTACGAGCAGTACTTC.

This chain uses TRBV18 with TRBJ2-7; 7 nucleotides line up with TRBD2. J gave up 2 bases and V 3 bases, and 7 bases lay outside the gene matches. This CDR3 has 15 amino acids. Germline CDR1 is KGHSH and CDR2 is LQKENI. The CDR3 is CASSPGLADAYEQYF. In nucleotides, the CDR3 is TGTGCCAGCTCACCGGGCCTAGCGGACGCCTACGAGCAGTACTTC. The full variable domain, completed using reference TRBV18 and TRBJ2-7, is NAGVMQNPRHLVRRRGQEARLRCSPMKGHSHVYWYRQLPEEGLKFMVYLQKENIIDESGMPKERFSAEFPKEGPSILRIQQVVRGDSAAYFCASSPGLADAYEQYFGPGTRLTVT.

This chain joins TRBV12-3 or TRBV12-4 and TRBJ2-7; D uncertain. The CDR3 spans 14 residues. V lost 7 bases, J lost 0 bases, and 13 bases lay in between. The CDR3 loop reads CASKSQMSSYEQYF. The CDR3 DNA is TGTGCCAGCAAGAGTCAGATGAGCTCCTACGAGCAGTACTTC.

The V and J genes are TRBV3-1 and TRBJ2-7; perhaps TRBD2 as D (6 bases). With 4 bases removed from V and 3 bases from J, the gap between germline ends came to 19 bases. Germline CDR1 is LGHDT and CDR2 is YNNKEL (reference sequence). The CDR3 sequence is 16 residues long. CDR3 nucleotides: TGTGCCAGCAGCCGCCATATGTCGGGAGTAGGCTACGAGCAGTACTTC. It codes for CASSRHMSGVGYEQYF.

This clonotype came up a few times. The chain couples TRBV12-3 or TRBV12-4 to TRBJ1-4; D is uncertain. Trimming stripped 1 base from V and 3 bases from J, with 6 bases between. The CDR3 has 14 residues. The CDR3 DNA sequence: TGTGCCAGCAGTTTAGACGGGTCTAATGAAAAACTGTTTTTT. As protein: CASSLDGSNEKLFF.

Only a few counts were recorded for this clonotype. Here the CDR3 reads CASSVAAGKNIQYF. CDR3 DNA sequence: TGTGCCAGCAGCGTAGCAGCGGGCAAAAACATTCAGTACTTC. The rearrangement uses TRBV9 and TRBJ2-4; the D gene is possibly TRBD2 (6 bases). The CDR3 extends over 14 amino acids. Germline values: CDR1 SGDLS, CDR2 YYNGEE. Trimming cost V 0 bases and J 3 bases, with 7 bases left between them.

V usage is TRBV27 and J usage is TRBJ2-3; possible D gene TRBD2, 5 bases. The ends were cut back, 6 bases at V and 3 bases at J, with 13 bases in the middle. The CDR3 has 14 amino acids. Germline values: CDR1 MNHEY, CDR2 SMNVEV (reference sequence). The CDR3 region is CASSTIWRTDTQYF. CDR3 DNA sequence: TGTGCCAGCAGCACTATTTGGAGGACAGATACGCAGTATTTT.

This chain connects TRBV12-3 or TRBV12-4 to TRBJ2-1; the match to TRBD2 covers 9 bases. V shed 6 bases and J 6 bases; nucleotides not matched to a gene: 9. The CDR3 is 15 amino acids. For the CDR3, the DNA is TGTGCCAGCAGACCACGAGGGCGGGAGGGCAATGAGCAGTTCTTC. Residues: CASRPRGREGNEQFF.

As DNA, the CDR3 is TGTGCCAGCTCACCACGGGCGGCCTCGGGAGAGACCCAGTACTTC. Amino acids: CASSPRAASGETQYF. The J gene is TRBJ2-5, the V gene TRBV18, with D unresolved. The germline V gene encodes CDR1 KGHSH and CDR2 LQKENI. V lost 1 base and J lost 4, with 13 bases in between. The CDR3 is 15 amino acids.

CDR3 sequence: CSAKGLAGVGEQYF. In nucleotides, the CDR3 is TGCAGTGCTAAGGGACTAGCGGGAGTGGGCGAGCAGTACTTC. The rearrangement joins TRBV20-1 to TRBJ2-7, with 14 positions matching TRBD2. The CDR3 has 14 residues. The germline V gene encodes CDR1 DFQATT and CDR2 SNEGSKA (reference sequence). Losses at the gene ends were 4 bases for V and 6 bases for J; bases not matched to a gene: 5.

The rearrangement joins TRBV7-2 to TRBJ2-6; no definite D call. The CDR3 consists of 16 residues. Trimming cost V 6 bases and J 0 bases, with 12 bases left between them. From germline, CDR1 is SGHTA and CDR2 FQGNSA. The CDR3 here is CASRRGPRSGANVLTF. The CDR3 DNA sequence: TGTGCCAGCAGACGCGGACCACGCTCTGGGGCCAACGTCCTGACTTTC.

The CDR3 is CASSLRRTVLRETQYF. CDR3 bases: TGTGCCAGCAGCTTACGACGGACAGTATTACGGGAGACCCAGTACTTC. The rearrangement links TRBV7-8 to TRBJ2-5; D may be TRBD1 (6 bases). The germline V and J ends were trimmed by 2 bases and 5 bases, with 18 bases remaining between them. The germline gives CDR1 SGHVS, CDR2 FQNEAQ. This CDR3 is built from 16 residues.

The chain joins TRBV7-6 to TRBJ2-5, with 13 bases identical to TRBD2. Germline loops: CDR1 SGHVS, CDR2 FNYEAQ. The CDR3 covers 16 residues. The V gene end was trimmed by 5 bases and the J gene end by 3 bases; junction bases not matched to a gene: 6. CDR3 bases: TGTGCCAGCAGCCCCCGGACTAGCGGGAGAGAAGAGACCCAGTACTTC. The encoded protein is CASSPRTSGREETQYF.

The CDR3, as DNA: TGTGCCAGCAGTTACTCGAGTCTCGGGAACACTGAAGCTTTCTTT. Amino acid sequence: CASSYSSLGNTEAFF. The genes are TRBV6-5 and TRBJ1-1; the D is unclear. Trimming took off 0 bases at V and 1 base at J, with 9 bases between the two ends. This CDR3 has 15 residues. Germline CDR1 MNHEY, CDR2 SVGAGI.

In this sample, this clonotype turned up a few times. The rearrangement links TRBV5-1 to TRBJ2-7; D not certain. V lost 4 bases, J lost 2 bases, and 13 bases lay in between. Germline V gene data show CDR1 as SGHRS and CDR2 as YFSETQ. The CDR3 is made up of 14 amino acids. CDR3 sequence reads: CASSHDIGAYEQYF. CDR3 nucleotide sequence: TGCGCCAGCAGCCACGACATAGGAGCCTACGAGCAGTACTTC.

In its sample, this clonotype was seen once. The gene calls are TRBV30 and TRBJ2-1; TRBD2 matches 7 bases. This CDR3 has 18 residues. V shed 0 bases, J shed 5 bases, and the junction held 16 bases outside the gene matches. The germline V gene encodes CDR1 GTSNPN and CDR2 SVGIG (reference sequence). The DNA of the CDR3 is TGTGCCTGGAGTGTTGCCCTGGGTCGATGGGGGGGAGACAATGAGCAGTTCTTC. Its protein product is CAWSVALGRWGGDNEQFF.